This T cell receptor (beta chain) was captured by sequencing in a study of follicular helper T cells after annual influenza vaccination. As for the study in general: For some subjects, blood spans the 2013-2014, 2014-2015 and 2015-2016 annual vaccinations.

The germline V and J ends were trimmed by 6 bases and 1 base, with 9 bases remaining between them. The CDR3 consists of 13 residues. Germline CDR1 MDHEN, CDR2 SYDVKM. General observations from the study: Rare clonotypes were missed; only about 9-22% of cells gave TCRB. Successive annual vaccinations recalled a recurrent oligoclonal ICOS+CD38+ cTfh response with influenza-specific clonotypes.

Time point noted: 2015-2016 season, 7 days after influenza vaccination. Sorted cTfh were non-naive CD4+CXCR5+PD-1+, either ICOS+CD38+ or ICOS-CD38-. TCRdb's table, derived via immunoSEQ multiplex PCR, lists solely in-frame clones and lacks some. The top ten clones hold 4.1% of a sample with over 8,500 clones, 82% of them seen once. In the case of this clone: Its antigen is as yet unknown.

The rearrangement joins TRBV28 to TRBJ1-1; D remains ambiguous. This specimen was CXCR5+ CD38- circulating T follicular helper cells from blood, taken 7 days after influenza vaccination. As to subset: circulating Tfh, non-naive CD4+CXCR5+PD-1+ (ICOS+CD38+ or ICOS-CD38-). The clonotype comes from an adult who received the influenza vaccine. In nucleotides, the CDR3 is TGTGCCAGCAGGGCACGGGCGAACACTGAAGCTTTCTTT. It specifies CASRARANTEAFF.